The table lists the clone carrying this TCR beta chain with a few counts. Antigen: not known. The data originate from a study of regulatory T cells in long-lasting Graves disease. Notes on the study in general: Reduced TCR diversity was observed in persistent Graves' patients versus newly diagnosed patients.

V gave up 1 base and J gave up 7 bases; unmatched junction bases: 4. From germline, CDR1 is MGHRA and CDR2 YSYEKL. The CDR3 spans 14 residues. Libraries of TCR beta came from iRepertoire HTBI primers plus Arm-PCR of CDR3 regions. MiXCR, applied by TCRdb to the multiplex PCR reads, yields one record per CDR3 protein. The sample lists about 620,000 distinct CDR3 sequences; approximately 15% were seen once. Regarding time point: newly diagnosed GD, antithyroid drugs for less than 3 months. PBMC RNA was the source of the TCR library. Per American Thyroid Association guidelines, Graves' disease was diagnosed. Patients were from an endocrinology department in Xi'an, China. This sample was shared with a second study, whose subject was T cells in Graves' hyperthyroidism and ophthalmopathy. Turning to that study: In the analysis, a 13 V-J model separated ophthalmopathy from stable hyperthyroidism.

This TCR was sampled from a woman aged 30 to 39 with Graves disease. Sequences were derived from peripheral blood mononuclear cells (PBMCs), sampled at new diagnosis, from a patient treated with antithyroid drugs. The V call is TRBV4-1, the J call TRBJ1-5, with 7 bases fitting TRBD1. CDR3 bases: TGCGCCAGCAGCCAAGGTTCAGGGGGGCAGCCCCAGCATTTT. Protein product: CASSQGSGGQPQHF.